The 26 T cell receptor beta chains in this list originate from one sample, sequenced in a study of OX40 agonist ivuxolimab in advanced cancers. This table comes from immunoSEQ multiplex PCR, and its TCRdb copy is limited to in-frame clones, with some not included. The repertoire holds about 51,000 clones, with roughly 90% as singletons. Sequenced material: CD4+ or CD8+ T cells sorted from blood, taken in a trial of the OX40 agonist ivuxolimab. These receptors were taken from an adult with an advanced solid tumor such as melanoma, head and neck, liver or kidney cancer.

The chain employs TRBV7-3 and TRBJ1-5; unclear D gene. The V end lost 1 base, the J end lost 3 bases, and 10 bases lay between the germline ends. Looked up from germline, CDR1 is SGHTA and CDR2 is FQGTGA. The CDR3 has 15 amino acids. In nucleotides, the CDR3 is TGTGCCAGCAGCTTAAGCGGAGGACTCAATCAGCCCCAGCATTTT. Translated: CASSLSGGLNQPQHF.

The chain links TRBV4-1 to TRBJ1-5, with D possibly being TRBD1 (5 bases). The CDR3 totals 16 residues. Looked up from germline, CDR1 is MGHRA and CDR2 is YSYEKL. Trimming removed 2 bases at V and 4 bases at J, with 15 bases between. As DNA, the CDR3 is TGCGCCAGCAGCCAATTCGGGACTTTACAAAATCAGCCCCAGCATTTT. It translates to CASSQFGTLQNQPQHF.

This chain connects TRBV30 to TRBJ2-3; D not resolved. Germline assignment: CDR1 GTSNPN and CDR2 SVGIG (reference sequence). CDR3 length: 12 amino acids. Trimming pared 4 bases from V and 6 bases from J, leaving 11 bases between. The CDR3 reads CAWNGVGDTQYF. The DNA for the CDR3 is TGTGCCTGGAATGGTGTAGGGGATACGCAGTATTTT.

The chain couples TRBV18 to TRBJ2-2, with a tentative D call TRBD1 (5 bases). V lost 3 bases and J 6 bases, leaving 11 bases between the germline ends. CDR1 and CDR2 from the germline V gene are KGHSH and LQKENI. The CDR3 loop spans 14 amino acids. The CDR3 bases are TGTGCCAGCTCACCGATTATAGGGGCCGGGGAGCTGTTTTTT. It codes for CASSPIIGAGELFF.

The rearrangement links TRBV5-1 to TRBJ2-5; possible D gene TRBD2, 5 bases. Looked up from germline, CDR1 is SGHRS and CDR2 is YFSETQ. The CDR3 has 16 residues. Trimming shortened V by 3 bases and J by 2 bases, and 17 bases separated the two germline ends. CDR3 loop: CASSSILNTGQETQYF. As DNA, the CDR3 is TGCGCCAGCAGCTCGATCTTAAACACGGGGCAAGAGACCCAGTACTTC.

This clone was recorded once. This chain joins TRBV7-3 and TRBJ2-6; TRBD2 might be the D (6 bases). The germline V gene encodes CDR1 SGHTA and CDR2 FQGTGA. CDR3 length equals 17 residues. The V end lost 3 bases, the J end lost 0 bases, and 12 bases lay between the germline ends. CDR3 sequence reads: CASSFRLGGSGANVLTF. The CDR3 DNA reads as TGTGCCAGCAGCTTCAGACTCGGGGGCTCTGGGGCCAACGTCCTGACTTTC.

This chain connects TRBV10-3 to TRBJ2-3; 8 positions agree with TRBD1. The junction had 1 base not matched to a gene; V was cut back by 6 bases and J by 2 bases. This CDR3 is built from 13 residues. The V gene's germline CDR1 is ENHRY and CDR2 SYGVKD. CDR3 coding DNA: TGTGCCATCAGGGGACAGGACACAGATACGCAGTATTTT. Protein sequence: CAIRGQDTDTQYF.

V and J are TRBV21-1 and TRBJ2-7; TRBD2, as called in the table, went unchecked against the DNA. TRBV21-1 is a pseudogene. The CDR3 loop spans 12 amino acids. CDR3: CASNLRAYEQYF. The CDR3 region has the DNA TGTGCCAGCAACCTTCGGGCCTACGAGCAGTACTTC.

The chain is built from TRBV2 and TRBJ1-5; a weak D match, TRBD1 (5 bases). The V end lost 1 base, the J end lost 7 bases, and 8 bases lay between the germline ends. The CDR3 is 13 amino acids. Germline values: CDR1 SNHLY, CDR2 FYNNEI. CDR3 residues: CASSEEGRQPQHF. The CDR3 DNA reads TGTGCCAGCAGTGAAGAGGGGAGGCAGCCCCAGCATTTT.

In its sample, this clone was seen a few times. V gene TRBV15 combines with J gene TRBJ1-2; 12 bases align to TRBD1. The germline V gene encodes CDR1 LNHNV and CDR2 YYDKDF (reference sequence). This CDR3 has 16 residues. Trimming took 2 bases from V and 6 from J; bases not matched to a gene: 7. The CDR3, as DNA: TGTGCCACCAGCAGACCCGGGGACAGGGGGCGGAATGGCTACACCTTC. Translating it yields CATSRPGDRGRNGYTF.

In DNA, the CDR3 is TGTGCCAGCAGCTTCACGCTAGAAGAGACCCAGTACTTC. Its protein product is CASSFTLEETQYF. The rearrangement joins TRBV11-1 to TRBJ2-5; no clear D. The germline gives CDR1 SGHAT, CDR2 FQDESV (reference sequence). This CDR3 spans 13 amino acids. Trimming left V 3 bases short and J 3 bases short, with 8 bases between. Based on the CDR3 plus reference TRBV11-1 and TRBJ2-5, the full variable domain is EAEVAQSPRYKITEKSQAVAFWCDPISGHATLYWYRQILGQGPELLVQFQDESVVDDSQLPKDRFSAERLKGVDSTLKIQPAELGDSAMYLCASSFTLEETQYFGPGTRLLVL.

J is TRBJ1-6 and V is TRBV5-6; D may be TRBD1 (6 bases). The CDR3 is made up of 17 amino acids. Per the germline V gene, CDR1 is SGHDT and CDR2 is YYEEEE. Trimming left V 3 bases short and J 6 bases short, with 19 bases between. This chain's CDR3 is CASSSREQGRFNSPLHF. The CDR3 nucleotides read TGTGCCAGCAGCTCCAGGGAACAGGGACGGTTTAATTCACCCCTCCACTTT.

The chain joins TRBV18 to TRBJ1-1, with 7 bases fitting TRBD1. The CDR3 extends over 13 amino acids. The V gene end was trimmed by 2 bases and the J gene end by 5 bases; junction bases not matched to a gene: 2. The germline V gene encodes CDR1 KGHSH and CDR2 LQKENI. The CDR3 nucleotides are TGTGCCAGCTCACCAACAGGGGAAACTGAAGCTTTCTTT. It is translated as CASSPTGETEAFF.

This chain links TRBV5-4 with TRBJ1-4, with D uncertain. Germline values: CDR1 SGHNT, CDR2 YYREEE (reference sequence). CDR3 length: 14 residues. V lost 1 base and J lost 4, with 8 bases in between. The CDR3 DNA reads as TGTGCCAGCAGCTTGAACTCCAATAATGAAAAACTGTTTTTT. Amino acids: CASSLNSNNEKLFF.

The chain joins TRBV30 to TRBJ1-1; a weak D match, TRBD1 (5 bases). The CDR3 is 14 residues long. Trimming shortened V by 5 bases and J by 1 base, and 14 bases separated the two germline ends. Germline CDR1 and CDR2: GTSNPN and SVGIG (reference sequence). The CDR3 DNA reads as TGTGCCTGGTTAGGGACTGGGGGGAACACTGAAGCTTTCTTT. As protein: CAWLGTGGNTEAFF. The full variable domain, completed using reference TRBV30 and TRBJ1-1, is SQTIHQWPATLVQPVGSPLSLECTVEGTSNPNLYWYRQAAGRGLQLLFYSVGIGQISSEVPQNLSASRPQDRQFILSSKKLLLSDSGFYLCAWLGTGGNTEAFFGQGTRLTVV.

The chain joins TRBV9 to TRBJ1-4; D is unclear. This CDR3 has 15 amino acids. Trimming took off 4 bases at V and 3 bases at J, with 13 bases between the two ends. From germline, CDR1 is SGDLS and CDR2 YYNGEE. CDR3 protein: CASSPQNEANEKLFF. The CDR3 DNA reads as TGTGCCAGCAGCCCCCAGAACGAGGCTAATGAAAAACTGTTTTTT.

The DNA of the CDR3 is TGTGCCAGCAGCTTAGGAGGGGCACTCCCCGCGCAGTACTTC. This encodes CASSLGGALPAQYF. J is TRBJ2-5 and V is TRBV7-2, with D perhaps assigned TRBD1 or TRBD2 (5 bases each). With 1 base removed from V and 11 bases from J, the gap between germline ends came to 17 bases. Germline lookup yields CDR1 SGHTA and CDR2 FQGNSA. The CDR3 totals 14 residues. Together with reference TRBV7-2 and TRBJ2-5, the CDR3 gives the full variable domain: GAGVSQSPSNKVTEKGKDVELRCDPISGHTALYWYRQSLGQGLEFLIYFQGNSAPDKSGLPSDRFSAERTGGSVSTLTIQRTQQEDSAVYLCASSLGGALPAQYFGPGTRLLVL.

The chain is built from TRBV7-3 and TRBJ2-1, with TRBD2 identical over 12 bases. Germline V gene data show CDR1 as SGHTA and CDR2 as FQGTGA. CDR3 size: 14 residues. V shed 7 bases, J shed 7 bases, and the junction held 5 bases outside the gene matches. CDR3 in DNA: TGTGCCAGCACCCTAGCGGGAGGGGGAAATGAGCAGTTCTTC. Protein sequence: CASTLAGGGNEQFF.

In its sample, this clone was seen once. V gene TRBV6-1 combines with J gene TRBJ1-2; D call uncertain. V lost 1 base and J 8 bases, leaving 11 bases between the germline ends. This CDR3 spans 13 amino acids. The V gene's germline CDR1 is MNHNS and CDR2 SASEGT. The CDR3 here is CASSEGRFEGYTF. DNA for the CDR3: TGTGCCAGCAGTGAAGGTCGGTTTGAGGGCTACACCTTC.

The chain joins TRBV5-1 to TRBJ1-4; 9 bases are a match to TRBD1. Per germline, CDR1 SGHRS and CDR2 YFSETQ. This CDR3 contains 15 residues. V was pared by 4 bases and J by 8 bases, with 9 bases of the junction left unmatched. CDR3 in amino acids: CASSPGQGLGEKLFF. The CDR3 DNA reads TGCGCCAGCAGCCCGGGACAGGGCCTAGGGGAAAAACTGTTTTTT.

V is TRBV7-9 and J is TRBJ1-5, with TRBD1 matching 7 bases. V dropped 0 bases and J dropped 1; count of bases not matched to a gene: 12. Germline loops: CDR1 SEHNR, CDR2 FQNEAQ (reference sequence). This CDR3 spans 19 amino acids. CDR3 residues: CASSLARTGGPRSNQPQHF. CDR3 in DNA: TGTGCCAGCAGCTTAGCGCGGACAGGCGGACCACGGAGCAATCAGCCCCAGCATTTT.

V and J are TRBV6-1 and TRBJ1-5; D gene uncertain. Germline V gives CDR1 MNHNS, CDR2 SASEGT. The V end lost 2 bases, the J end lost 7 bases, and 9 bases lay between the germline ends. This CDR3 spans 13 amino acids. The CDR3 here is CASSEILGQPQHF. The CDR3, as DNA: TGTGCCAGCAGTGAAATCCTCGGGCAGCCCCAGCATTTT.

The rearrangement uses TRBV4-2 and TRBJ2-5; no clear D gene. V was pared by 0 bases and J by 5 bases, with 10 bases between. The CDR3 length is 14 residues. Per the germline V gene, CDR1 is LGHNA and CDR2 is YNFKEQ. DNA for the CDR3: TGTGCCAGCAGCCAAGAGTCCACCCGGGAGACCCAGTACTTC. As protein: CASSQESTRETQYF.

The J gene is TRBJ1-1, the V gene TRBV6-5; the match to TRBD1 covers 7 bases. The CDR3 consists of 13 residues. The germline V gene encodes CDR1 MNHEY and CDR2 SVGAGI. V trimming: 6 bases; J trimming: 7 bases; junction bases outside the gene matches: 8. Here the CDR3 reads CASRPDRAGEAFF. The CDR3 bases are TGTGCCAGCAGACCCGACAGGGCGGGTGAAGCTTTCTTT.

The chain uses TRBV30 and TRBJ2-7; 10 bases are a match to TRBD1. The germline CDR1 and CDR2 sequences are GTSNPN and SVGIG (reference sequence). The CDR3 is made up of 13 amino acids. Germline trimming cut 5 bases from V and 4 bases from J; bases unmatched to any gene: 5. CDR3 region: CAWGDRGSYEQYF. The CDR3 DNA reads TGTGCCTGGGGGGACAGGGGATCATACGAGCAGTACTTC.

The chain carries TRBV6-1 and TRBJ2-1; D might be TRBD1 (7 bases). Trimming removed 8 bases at V and 1 base at J, with 12 bases between. The CDR3 runs 14 residues. The germline CDR1 and CDR2 sequences are MNHNS and SASEGT. CDR3 protein: CASSQGGSYNEQFF. The CDR3 DNA is TGTGCCAGCTCGCAGGGGGGATCCTACAATGAGCAGTTCTTC.